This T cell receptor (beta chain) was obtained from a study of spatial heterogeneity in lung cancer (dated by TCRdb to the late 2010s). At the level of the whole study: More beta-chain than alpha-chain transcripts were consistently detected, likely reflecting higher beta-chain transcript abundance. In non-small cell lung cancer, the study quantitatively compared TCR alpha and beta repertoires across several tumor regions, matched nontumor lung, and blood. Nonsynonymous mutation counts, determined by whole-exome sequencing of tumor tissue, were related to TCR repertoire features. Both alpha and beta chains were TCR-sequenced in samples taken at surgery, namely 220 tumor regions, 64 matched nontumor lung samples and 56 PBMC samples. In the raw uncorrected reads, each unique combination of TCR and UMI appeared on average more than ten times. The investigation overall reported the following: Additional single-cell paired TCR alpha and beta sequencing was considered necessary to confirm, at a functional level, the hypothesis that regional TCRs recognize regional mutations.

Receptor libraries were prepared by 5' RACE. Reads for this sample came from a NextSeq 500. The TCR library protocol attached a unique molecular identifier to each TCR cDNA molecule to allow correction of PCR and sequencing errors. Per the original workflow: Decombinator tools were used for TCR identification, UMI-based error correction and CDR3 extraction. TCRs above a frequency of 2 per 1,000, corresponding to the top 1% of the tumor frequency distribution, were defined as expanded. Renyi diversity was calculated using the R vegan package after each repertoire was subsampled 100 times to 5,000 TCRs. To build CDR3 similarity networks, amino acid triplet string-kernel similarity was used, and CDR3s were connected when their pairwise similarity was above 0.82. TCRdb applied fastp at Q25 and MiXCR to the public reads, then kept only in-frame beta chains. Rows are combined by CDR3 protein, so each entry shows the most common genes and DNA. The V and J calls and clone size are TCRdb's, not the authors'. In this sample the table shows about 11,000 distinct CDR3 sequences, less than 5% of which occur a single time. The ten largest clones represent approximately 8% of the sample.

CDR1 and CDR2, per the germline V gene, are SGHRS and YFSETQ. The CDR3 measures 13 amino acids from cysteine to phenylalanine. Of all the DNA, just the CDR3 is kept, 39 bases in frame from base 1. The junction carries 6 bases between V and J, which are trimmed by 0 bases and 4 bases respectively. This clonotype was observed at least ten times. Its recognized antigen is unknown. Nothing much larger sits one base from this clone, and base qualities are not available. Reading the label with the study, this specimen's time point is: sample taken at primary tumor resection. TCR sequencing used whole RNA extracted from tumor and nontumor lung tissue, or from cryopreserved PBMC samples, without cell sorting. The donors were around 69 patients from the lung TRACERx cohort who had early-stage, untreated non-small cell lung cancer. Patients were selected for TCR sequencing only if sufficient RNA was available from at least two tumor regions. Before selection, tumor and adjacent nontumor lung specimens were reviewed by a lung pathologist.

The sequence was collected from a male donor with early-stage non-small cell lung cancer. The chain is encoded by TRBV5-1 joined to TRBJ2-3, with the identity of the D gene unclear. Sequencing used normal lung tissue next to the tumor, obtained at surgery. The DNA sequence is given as TGCGCCAGCAGCTTGGGTCTAGCAGATACGCAGTATTTT. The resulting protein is CASSLGLADTQYF.